This T cell receptor (beta chain) was profiled in a study of cytomegalovirus exposure and HLA in healthy donors. Study findings and constraints: The study designated 150 to 200 TCR beta chains cytomegalovirus-associated. Reports described diagnosis of cytomegalovirus status by the classifier as highly specific and sensitive. A later analysis found first-cohort TCR clusters tended to co-occur in the approximately 110 validation repertoires.

Assay: immunoSEQ multiplex PCR; the TCRdb copy retains only in-frame clones and omits some. The repertoire has about 49,000 clones, 94% of them found once; the top ten carry around 7.8%. Per the germline V gene, CDR1 is SGHRS and CDR2 is YFSETQ. This CDR3 has 15 residues. Trimming at V came to 4 bases and at J to 5 bases, leaving 6 bases not matched to a gene. Of note for this clone: The antigen is undetermined.

The sample taken for sequencing was PBMCs. The receptor's source is a woman aged 18 to 35 in good health and CMV-seropositive. The chain is built from TRBV5-1 and TRBJ2-5, with 12 bases fitting TRBD1. The CDR3 region has the DNA TGCGCCAGCAGCCTGGGACAGGGGGCGTGGGAGACCCAGTACTTC. It yields the protein CASSLGQGAWETQYF.